The present T cell receptor (beta chain) was sequenced within a study of control samples from healthy donors and cancer patients. Sequenced by immunoSEQ multiplex PCR; TCRdb stores in-frame clones only, minus some. The sample records approximately 94,000 clones, approximately 90% being singletons. This clone was counted once. From germline, CDR1 is SNHLY and CDR2 FYNNEI. V shed 3 bases, J shed 2 bases, and the junction held 15 bases outside the gene matches. The CDR3 has 21 residues. Sequencing was carried out using blood. This clonotype was sampled from a woman aged 30 to 39 in good health. The chain recombines TRBV2 with TRBJ2-1, with 14 bases lining up with TRBD2. The CDR3 here is CASSDTGLAGEGWLPYNEQFF. CDR3 in DNA: TGTGCCAGCAGTGATACGGGACTAGCGGGAGAGGGCTGGTTACCCTACAATGAGCAGTTCTTC.